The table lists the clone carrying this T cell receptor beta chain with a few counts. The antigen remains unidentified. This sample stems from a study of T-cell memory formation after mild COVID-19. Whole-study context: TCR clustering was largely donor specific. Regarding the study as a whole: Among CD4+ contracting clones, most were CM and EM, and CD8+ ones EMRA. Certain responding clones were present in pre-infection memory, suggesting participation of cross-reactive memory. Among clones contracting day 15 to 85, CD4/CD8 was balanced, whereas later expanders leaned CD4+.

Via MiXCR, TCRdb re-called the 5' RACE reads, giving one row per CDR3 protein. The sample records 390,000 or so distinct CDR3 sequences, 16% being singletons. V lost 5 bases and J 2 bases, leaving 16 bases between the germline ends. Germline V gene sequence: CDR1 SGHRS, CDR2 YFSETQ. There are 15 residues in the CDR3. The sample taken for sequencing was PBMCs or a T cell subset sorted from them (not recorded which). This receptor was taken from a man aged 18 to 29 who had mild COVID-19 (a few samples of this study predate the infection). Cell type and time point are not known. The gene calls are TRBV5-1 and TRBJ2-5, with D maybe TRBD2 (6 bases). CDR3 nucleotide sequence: TGCGCCAGCAGGTCTGGGACTGGCGGGCAAGAGACCCAGTACTTC. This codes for CASRSGTGGQETQYF.